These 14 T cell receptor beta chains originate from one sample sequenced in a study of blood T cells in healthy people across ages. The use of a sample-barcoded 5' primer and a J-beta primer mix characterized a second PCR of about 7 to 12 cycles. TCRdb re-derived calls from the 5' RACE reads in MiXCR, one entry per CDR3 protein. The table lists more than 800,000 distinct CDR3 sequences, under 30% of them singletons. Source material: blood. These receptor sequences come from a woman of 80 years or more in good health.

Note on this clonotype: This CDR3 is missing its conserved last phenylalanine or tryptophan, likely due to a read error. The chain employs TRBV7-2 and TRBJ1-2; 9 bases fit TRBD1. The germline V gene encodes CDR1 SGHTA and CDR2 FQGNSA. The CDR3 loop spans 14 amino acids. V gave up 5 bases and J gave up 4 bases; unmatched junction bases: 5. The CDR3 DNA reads TGTGCCAGCAGCCGAGGGACAGGGACCTATGGCTACACCTGC. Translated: CASSRGTGTYGYTC.

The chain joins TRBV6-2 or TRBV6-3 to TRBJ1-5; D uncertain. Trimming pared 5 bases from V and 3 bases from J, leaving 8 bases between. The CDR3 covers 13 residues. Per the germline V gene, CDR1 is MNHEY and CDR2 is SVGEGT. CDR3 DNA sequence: TGTGCCAGCAGTACCGACAACAATCAGCCCCAGCATTTT. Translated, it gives CASSTDNNQPQHF.

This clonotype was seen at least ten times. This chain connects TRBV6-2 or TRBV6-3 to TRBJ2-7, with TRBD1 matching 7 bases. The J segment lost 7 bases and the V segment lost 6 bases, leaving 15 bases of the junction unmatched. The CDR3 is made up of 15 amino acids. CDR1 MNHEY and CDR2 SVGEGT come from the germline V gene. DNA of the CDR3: TGTGCCAGCAGACGCGATGGGACAGTCTTTCCTGAGCAGTACTTC. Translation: CASRRDGTVFPEQYF.

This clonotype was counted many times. CDR3 sequence reads: CASSPRGQGSHSPLHF. CDR3 bases: TGTGCCAGCAGCCCCCGGGGACAGGGATCGCATTCACCCCTCCACTTT. This chain joins TRBV12-3 or TRBV12-4 and TRBJ1-6, with 9 bases lining up with TRBD1. J lost 8 bases, V lost 6 bases, and 11 bases had no gene match. The CDR3 extends over 16 amino acids.

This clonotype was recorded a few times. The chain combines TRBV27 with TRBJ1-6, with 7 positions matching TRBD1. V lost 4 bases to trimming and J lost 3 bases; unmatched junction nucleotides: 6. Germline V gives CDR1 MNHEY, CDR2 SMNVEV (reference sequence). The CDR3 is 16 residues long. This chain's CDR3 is CASSSSRTGYNSPLHF. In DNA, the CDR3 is TGTGCCAGCAGTTCTAGCCGGACAGGCTATAATTCACCCCTCCACTTT.

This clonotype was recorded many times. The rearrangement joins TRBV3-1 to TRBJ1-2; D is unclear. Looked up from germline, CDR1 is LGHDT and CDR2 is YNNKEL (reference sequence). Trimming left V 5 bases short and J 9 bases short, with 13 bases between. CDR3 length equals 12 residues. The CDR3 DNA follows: TGTGCCAGCAGCGGACGGACTCGTCGCTACACCTTC. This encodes CASSGRTRRYTF.

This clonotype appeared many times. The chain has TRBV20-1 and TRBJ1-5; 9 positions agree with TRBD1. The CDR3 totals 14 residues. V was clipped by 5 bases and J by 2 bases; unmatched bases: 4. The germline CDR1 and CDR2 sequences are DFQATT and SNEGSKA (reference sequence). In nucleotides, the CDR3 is TGCAGTGCTGGGACAGGGTTGGGCAATCAGCCCCAGCATTTT. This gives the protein CSAGTGLGNQPQHF.

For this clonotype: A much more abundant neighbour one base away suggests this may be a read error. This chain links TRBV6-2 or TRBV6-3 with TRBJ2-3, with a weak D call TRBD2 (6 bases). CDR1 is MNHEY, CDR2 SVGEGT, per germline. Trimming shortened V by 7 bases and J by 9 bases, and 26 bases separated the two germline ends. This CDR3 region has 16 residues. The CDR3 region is CASTRAPGLLWWTQYF. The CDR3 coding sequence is TGTGCCAGCACGAGGGCCCCGGGACTCCTATGGTGGACGCAGTATTTT.

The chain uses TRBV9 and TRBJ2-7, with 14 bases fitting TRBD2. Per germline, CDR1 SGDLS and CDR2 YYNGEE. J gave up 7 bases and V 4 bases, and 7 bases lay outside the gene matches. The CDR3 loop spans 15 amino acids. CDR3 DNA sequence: TGTGCCAGCAGCCCGCGGACTAGCGGGGGGAATGAGCAGTACTTC. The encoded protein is CASSPRTSGGNEQYF. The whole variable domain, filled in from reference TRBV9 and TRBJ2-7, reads DSGVTQTPKHLITATGQRVTLRCSPRSGDLSVYWYQQSLDQGLQFLIQYYNGEERAKGNILERFSAQQFPDLHSELNLSSLELGDSALYFCASSPRTSGGNEQYFGPGTRLTVT.

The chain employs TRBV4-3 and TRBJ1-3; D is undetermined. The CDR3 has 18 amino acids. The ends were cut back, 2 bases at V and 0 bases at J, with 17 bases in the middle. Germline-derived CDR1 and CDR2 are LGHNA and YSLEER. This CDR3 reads CASSQQVVSRLSGNTIYF. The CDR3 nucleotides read TGCGCCAGCAGCCAACAGGTTGTTAGTCGTCTCTCTGGAAACACCATATATTTT.

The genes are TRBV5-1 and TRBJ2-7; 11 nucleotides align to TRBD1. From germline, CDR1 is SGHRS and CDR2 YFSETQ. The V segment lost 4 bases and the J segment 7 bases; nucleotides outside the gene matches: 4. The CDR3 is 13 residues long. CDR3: CASSRDRGEEQYF. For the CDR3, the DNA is TGCGCCAGCAGCCGGGACAGGGGGGAAGAGCAGTACTTC.

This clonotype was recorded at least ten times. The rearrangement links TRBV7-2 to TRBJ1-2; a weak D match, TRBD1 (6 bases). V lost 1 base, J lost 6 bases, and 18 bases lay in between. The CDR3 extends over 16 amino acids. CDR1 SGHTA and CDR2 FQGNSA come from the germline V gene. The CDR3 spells CASSLGLLTGRDGYTF. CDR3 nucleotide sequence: TGTGCCAGCAGCTTAGGCCTTTTGACAGGAAGGGATGGCTACACCTTC.

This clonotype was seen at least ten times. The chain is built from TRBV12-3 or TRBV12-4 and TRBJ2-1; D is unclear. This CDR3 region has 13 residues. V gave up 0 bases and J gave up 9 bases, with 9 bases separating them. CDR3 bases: TGTGCCAGCAGTTTAGCAAGGGTCGGTGAGCAGTTCTTC. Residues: CASSLARVGEQFF.

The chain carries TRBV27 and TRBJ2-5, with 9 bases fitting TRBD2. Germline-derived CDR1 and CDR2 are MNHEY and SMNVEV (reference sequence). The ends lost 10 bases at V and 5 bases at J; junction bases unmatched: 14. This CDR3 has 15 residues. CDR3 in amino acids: CATWKGREGPETQYF. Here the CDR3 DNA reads TGTGCCACCTGGAAGGGGCGGGAGGGCCCCGAGACCCAGTACTTC.